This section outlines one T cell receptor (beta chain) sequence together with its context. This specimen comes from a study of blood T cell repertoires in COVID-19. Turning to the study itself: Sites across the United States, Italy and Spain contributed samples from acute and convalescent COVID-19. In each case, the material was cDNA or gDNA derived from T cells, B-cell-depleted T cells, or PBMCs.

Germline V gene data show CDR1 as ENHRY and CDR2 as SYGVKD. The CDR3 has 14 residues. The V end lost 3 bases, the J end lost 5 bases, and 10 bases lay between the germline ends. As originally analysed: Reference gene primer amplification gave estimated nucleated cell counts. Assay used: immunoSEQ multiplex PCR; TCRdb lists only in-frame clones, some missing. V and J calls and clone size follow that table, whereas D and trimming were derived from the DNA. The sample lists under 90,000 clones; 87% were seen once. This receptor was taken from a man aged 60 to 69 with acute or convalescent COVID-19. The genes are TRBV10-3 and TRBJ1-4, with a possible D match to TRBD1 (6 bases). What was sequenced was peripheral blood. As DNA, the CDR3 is TGTGCCATCAGTGATACAGGGCCGAATGAAAAACTGTTTTTT. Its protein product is CAISDTGPNEKLFF.